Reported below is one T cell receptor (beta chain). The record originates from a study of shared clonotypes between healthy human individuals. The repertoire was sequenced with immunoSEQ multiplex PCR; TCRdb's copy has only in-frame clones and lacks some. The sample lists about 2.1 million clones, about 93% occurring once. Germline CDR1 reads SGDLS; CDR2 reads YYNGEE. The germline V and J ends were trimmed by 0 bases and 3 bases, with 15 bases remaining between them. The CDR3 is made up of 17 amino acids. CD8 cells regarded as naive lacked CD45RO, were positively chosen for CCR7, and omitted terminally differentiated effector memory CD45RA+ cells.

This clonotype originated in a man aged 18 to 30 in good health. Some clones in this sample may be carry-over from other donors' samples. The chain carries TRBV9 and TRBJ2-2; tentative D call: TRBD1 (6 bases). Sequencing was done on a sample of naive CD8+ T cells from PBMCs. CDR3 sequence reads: CASSVARTVGDTGELFF. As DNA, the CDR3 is TGTGCCAGCAGCGTAGCCAGGACAGTTGGCGACACCGGGGAGCTGTTTTTT.